Only a few counts were recorded for the clone carrying this TCR beta chain. The donors were adults (healthy and HIV-negative) with no recent acute infections or vaccinations. Sequencing used immunoSEQ multiplex PCR; TCRdb keeps in-frame clones, though not all of them. The sample records under 600,000 clones, around 80% being singletons. This sample is part of a study of shared clonotypes between healthy human individuals. CDR1 is SEHNR, CDR2 FQNEAQ, per germline (reference sequence). The ends were cut back, 6 bases at V and 6 bases at J, with 11 bases in the middle. The CDR3 extends over 12 amino acids.

Sequenced material: PBMCs. The chain uses TRBV7-9 and TRBJ1-2; no reliable D call. The receptor comes from a woman in her thirties or forties in good health. Some clones in this sample may be carry-over from other donors' samples. The CDR3 DNA follows: TGTGCCAGCAGGGAGATAGAGGATGGCTACACCTTC. Its translation is CASREIEDGYTF.